This section outlines one TCR beta chain sequence together with its context. What antigen it recognizes has not been identified. Base qualities were left out, and no much larger clone turns up one base away. The CDR3 covers 15 residues, taking in both the cysteine and the phenylalanine. Kept here is only the CDR3 DNA, which spans 45 bases and is read in frame from base 1. One collaborating source in Seattle enrolled patients during active infection and followed them longitudinally through the course of disease. The collaborating institutions used their own protocols to collect whole blood in K2EDTA tubes. For TCRbeta analysis, collaborator samples were shipped as frozen whole blood, as isolated PBMCs, or as DNA extracted from either sample type. The data originate from a study of blood T cell repertoires in COVID-19 (TCRdb year 2020). Describing the broader study: Samples covering the acute and convalescent phases of COVID-19 were provided by collaborators in the United States, Italy and Spain. The material from the prospective study consisted of cDNA or gDNA derived from T cells, B-cell-depleted T cells, or PBMCs. Deeply sampled blood TCRbeta repertoires from subjects exposed to, actively infected with, or recovered from COVID-19 were included in the dataset. The repertoires were made available in a free public database intended to serve as a resource for research on the immune response to SARS-CoV-2. Samples came from the ongoing ImmuneRACE study (first 160 participants) plus 1,254 subjects from 6 global collaborators. A de-identified subject ID, COVID-19 status, age in years and sex were almost always included in the sample metadata. Where available, HLA class I and class II types were taken from metadata supplied by the sample provider and were not determined by assay-based typing.

TCRbeta CDR3 regions were amplified from genomic DNA by means of the immunoSEQ Assay, a bias-controlled multiplex PCR. Concerning the study's data processing: Nucleated cell counts per sample were estimated from amplification of reference gene primers within the assay. Sequence reads were collapsed and filtered to measure the absolute abundance of every unique TCRbeta CDR3 rearrangement. For each sample, productive Simpson clonality was calculated as the square root of Simpson's diversity index across productive rearrangements. The clones in this table, taken by TCRdb from immuneACCESS, are in-frame only. Not every clone is retained; where verified, under half of the shortfall comes from an unresolved V gene, and the cause of the rest is unknown. V and J calls and clone size are given by that table; D and trimming were obtained from the DNA. The sample contains approximately 330,000 clones, roughly 90% of them found a single time. The ten top clones hold more than 7.5% of the sample.

The study at large found these results: The quantity of clinical and demographic metadata differed by source and by participant and was supplied without curation.

Sequenced input: peripheral blood. Recombination linked TRBV21-1 to TRBJ1-4; the table's TRBD1 call for D was not verified on the DNA. TRBV21-1 is labeled a pseudogene. The sequence was obtained from a man aged 25 to 40 with COVID-19, enrolled during active disease. Here the CDR3 is given as CASSKPGKSNEKLFF. The DNA is TGTGCCAGCAGCAAGCCAGGGAAGTCTAATGAAAAACTGTTTTTT.